The entry below gives a single T cell receptor (beta chain) sequence along with its context. Its antigen is undetermined. Germline CDR1 reads MNHEY; CDR2 reads SMNVEV (reference sequence). Between the trimmed V and J ends, which lost 6 bases and 6 bases, there was a span of 15 bases. The CDR3 consists of 13 residues. Amplification used 60 Vbeta primers and 13 Jbeta primers. Sequencing used immunoSEQ multiplex PCR; TCRdb keeps in-frame clones, though not all of them. The data contain some 150,000 clones, roughly four fifths of them singletons. These data belong to a study of cytomegalovirus exposure and HLA in healthy donors. Study outcomes and limitations: HLA alleles showed associations with 15,000 to 20,000 TCR beta sequences in a later analysis, at a 0.05 false discovery rate.

Sequencing was done on a sample of PBMCs. This clonotype was sampled from a woman in her fifties or sixties in good health and CMV-seropositive. The V call is TRBV27, the J call TRBJ2-7; tentative D call: TRBD2 (6 bases). In DNA, the CDR3 is TGTGCCAGCAGCAAGACTAGAGGGGTCGAGCAGTACTTC. This gives the protein CASSKTRGVEQYF.